This TCR beta chain stems from a study of cytomegalovirus exposure and HLA in healthy donors. General study results and limits: It is likely that the observed cluster of highly shared sequence variants was a sequencing artifact. It was assumed in the presence/absence analyses that sequencing depth was roughly uniform across donors. Later on, a genetic analysis was performed. It linked a missense variant in DCLRE1C with V- and J-gene trimming of TCR beta.

About this clone: Its antigen is not known.

Germline V lookup: CDR1 MNHNS, CDR2 SASEGT. Trimming stripped 7 bases from V and 7 bases from J, with 10 bases between. CDR3 length equals 12 residues. 60 Vbeta and 13 Jbeta primers were used in PCR. Assay used: immunoSEQ multiplex PCR; TCRdb lists only in-frame clones, some missing. The table includes roughly 67,000 clones, about 80% detected once. This receptor was taken from a man in his sixties in good health and CMV-seropositive. The sample consisted of PBMCs. The chain recombines TRBV6-1 with TRBJ1-4; no clear D gene. The CDR3 DNA sequence: TGTGCCAGCAAGTCGGAGGGTGAAAAACTGTTTTTT. Translating it yields CASKSEGEKLFF.